This TCR beta chain stems from a study of shared clonotypes between healthy human individuals. Study findings and constraints: There were few donors, and this limited the genetic and exposure-history diversity represented. Relative to their counterparts shared across all four donors, non-shared clonotypes exhibited diminished generation probabilities.

About this clone: What it binds is not known.

Germline lookup yields CDR1 LNHDA and CDR2 SQIVND (reference sequence). V lost 3 bases, J lost 0 bases, and 6 bases stayed unmatched. This CDR3 comprises 18 residues. As processed by the authors: ImmunoSEQ sequences covered only the junction and lacked quality scores; filtering therefore differed. TCRdb's table, derived via immunoSEQ multiplex PCR, lists solely in-frame clones and lacks some. V and J calls and clone size come straight from that table; D and trimming were deduced from the DNA. The sample consists of about 1,800,000 clones, less than 95% of them appearing once. As defined, naive CD8 cells were CD45RO-negative and positively selected for CCR7, with terminally differentiated effector memory CD45RA+ cells excluded.

This TCR came from a young man in good health. Material for sequencing was naive CD8+ T cells sorted from blood. The genes are TRBV19 and TRBJ2-7; 15 bases fit TRBD2. The CDR3 DNA sequence: TGTGCCAGTAGTATGATGGGACTAGCGGGAGGCCGCTCCTACGAGCAGTACTTC. Translation gives CASSMMGLAGGRSYEQYF.